The 31 T cell receptor beta chains below come from one sample, sequenced in a study of blood T cell repertoires in COVID-19. Some clones are missing from TCRdb's copy, which holds only in-frame ones; the method was immunoSEQ multiplex PCR. The sample has roughly 180,000 clones, approximately 85% seen once; the top ten hold approximately 6.9%. Material: peripheral blood. These TCRs come from a man older than 75 with COVID-19, enrolled during active disease.

This chain uses TRBV28 with TRBJ1-2, with TRBD1 matching 9 bases. This CDR3 is 13 amino acids long. Trimming removed 8 bases from V and 3 bases from J; junction bases left unmatched: 4. The germline CDR1 and CDR2 sequences are MDHEN and SYDVKM. CDR3 nucleotides: TGTGCCAGCGGACAGGGGATTCACTATGGCTACACCTTC. As protein: CASGQGIHYGYTF.

The chain recombines TRBV5-1 with TRBJ2-3; D is possibly TRBD1 (6 bases). The CDR3 is made up of 14 amino acids. The germline gives CDR1 SGHRS, CDR2 YFSETQ. Deletions cut 4 bases from V and 3 bases from J, with 12 bases between. The CDR3 sequence: CASSQGTETDTQYF. The CDR3 DNA is TGCGCCAGCAGCCAGGGGACGGAAACAGATACGCAGTATTTT.

The chain combines TRBV7-9 with TRBJ1-4; the match to TRBD1 covers 7 bases. Trimming at V came to 5 bases and at J to 2 bases, leaving 17 bases not matched to a gene. CDR1 is SEHNR, CDR2 FQNEAQ, per germline (reference sequence). The CDR3 runs 19 residues. The CDR3 bases are TGTGCCAGCAGCAAAGGGTCCGGACAGGACATATTGACTAATGAAAAACTGTTTTTT. Amino acid sequence: CASSKGSGQDILTNEKLFF.

V is TRBV18 and J is TRBJ2-7, with 8 bases aligning to TRBD1. The CDR3 spans 15 residues. The germline gives CDR1 KGHSH, CDR2 LQKENI. The V and J ends lost 3 bases and 2 bases, in that order; junction bases with no gene match: 6. CDR3 coding DNA: TGTGCCAGCTCACCGAGTAACAGGGGGACCTACGAGCAGTACTTC. Its translation: CASSPSNRGTYEQYF.

This sequence joins TRBV28 and TRBJ2-6; D not resolved. The CDR3 length is 15 residues. V gave up 5 bases and J gave up 0 bases, with 8 bases separating them. CDR1 and CDR2 from the germline V gene are MDHEN and SYDVKM. In DNA form, the CDR3 reads TGTGCCAGCAGTCGGGTCTTCTCTGGGGCCAACGTCCTGACTTTC. Its protein product is CASSRVFSGANVLTF.

This chain joins TRBV5-5 and TRBJ1-2, with D maybe TRBD1 (6 bases). Trimming shortened V by 1 base and J by 7 bases, and 11 bases separated the two germline ends. The CDR3 runs 13 residues. Germline CDR1 and CDR2: SGHKS and YYEKEE (reference sequence). CDR3 amino acids: CASSLRTAGGYTF. The CDR3 nucleotides are TGTGCCAGCAGCTTGAGGACAGCCGGTGGCTACACCTTC.

This chain connects TRBV24-1 to TRBJ1-2; 7 bases map to TRBD1. CDR3 size: 14 residues. Germline CDR1 is KGHDR and CDR2 is SFDVKD. Unmatched junction bases numbered 3, after V lost 4 bases and J lost 2 bases. The CDR3 DNA sequence: TGTGCCACCAGTGAGTCAGGGGGAAACTATGGCTACACCTTC. It translates to CATSESGGNYGYTF.

The chain uses TRBV28 and TRBJ1-4; 9 positions agree with TRBD1. V lost 8 bases to trimming and J lost 4 bases; unmatched junction nucleotides: 2. CDR3 size: 13 residues. The germline gives CDR1 MDHEN, CDR2 SYDVKM. The CDR3 loop is CASWDRVNEKLFF. DNA of the CDR3: TGTGCCAGCTGGGACAGGGTTAATGAAAAACTGTTTTTT. Combining the CDR3 with reference TRBV28 and TRBJ1-4 gives the whole variable domain DVKVTQSSRYLVKRTGEKVFLECVQDMDHENMFWYRQDPGLGLRLIYFSYDVKMKEKGDIPEGYSVSREKKERFSLILESASTNQTSMYLCASWDRVNEKLFFGSGTQLSVL.

The rearrangement links TRBV6-2 or TRBV6-3 to TRBJ1-1; D may be TRBD1 (6 bases). Germline V gene data show CDR1 as MNHEY and CDR2 as SVGEGT. V lost 4 bases and J 1 base, leaving 10 bases between the germline ends. The CDR3 sequence is 14 residues long. The CDR3 DNA reads as TGTGCCAGCAGTTGGACAGCCTCGAACACTGAAGCTTTCTTT. Amino acids: CASSWTASNTEAFF.

The chain carries TRBV11-3 and TRBJ1-1; the D gene is possibly TRBD1 (5 bases). The CDR3 has 15 residues. Germline loops: CDR1 SGHNT, CDR2 YENEEA. Trimming took off 2 bases at V and 0 bases at J, with 10 bases between the two ends. The CDR3, as DNA: TGTGCCAGCAGCTTACAGGGCCCGGTGAACACTGAAGCTTTCTTT. It translates to CASSLQGPVNTEAFF.

As concerns this clone: A read error may account for a junction end that differs from germline. The V gene is TRBV7-9, the J gene TRBJ2-1; D possibly corresponds to TRBD1 (6 bases). This CDR3 has 12 residues. The germline V gene encodes CDR1 SEHNR and CDR2 FQNEAQ (reference sequence). In DNA form, the CDR3 reads TGTGCCAGCAGCATCGCACAGGGAGAACAGATCTTC. This translates into CASSIAQGEQIF.

This clone is a singleton in its sample. The chain carries TRBV4-3 and TRBJ1-2; possibly TRBD1 for D (5 bases). Trimming took off 0 bases at V and 4 bases at J, with 9 bases between the two ends. Germline V gene sequence: CDR1 LGHNA, CDR2 YSLEER. The CDR3 runs to 14 residues. The CDR3 region is CASSQDGQGYGYTF. The CDR3 DNA sequence: TGCGCCAGCAGCCAAGATGGGCAGGGCTATGGCTACACCTTC.

The chain links TRBV5-1 to TRBJ2-5; 7 bases agree with TRBD2. CDR3 length: 15 amino acids. Per the germline V gene, CDR1 is SGHRS and CDR2 is YFSETQ. Unmatched junction bases numbered 11, after V lost 4 bases and J lost 5 bases. The CDR3 loop is CASSTGLAAHETQYF. The CDR3 DNA follows: TGCGCCAGCAGCACGGGGCTAGCGGCACACGAGACCCAGTACTTC.

This clone was detected only once. The chain carries TRBV30 and TRBJ1-5; D gene uncertain. Germline V lookup: CDR1 GTSNPN, CDR2 SVGIG (reference sequence). CDR3 length equals 15 residues. V dropped 2 bases and J dropped 3 bases, with 14 bases sitting between them. This chain's CDR3 is CAWSPPGRNNQPQHF. Here the CDR3 DNA reads TGTGCCTGGAGTCCACCGGGGAGAAACAATCAGCCCCAGCATTTT.

This clone was picked up a small number of times. This chain joins TRBV7-2 and TRBJ2-5, with D possibly TRBD2 on 6 matching bases. The CDR3 covers 14 residues. The germline V and J ends were trimmed by 6 bases and 1 base, with 12 bases remaining between them. Germline V gene lookup returns CDR1 SGHTA and CDR2 FQGNSA. CDR3 in DNA: TGTGCCAGCAGGGGGGGACTCGCCCAAGAGACCCAGTACTTC. Amino acid sequence: CASRGGLAQETQYF.

V is TRBV5-6 and J is TRBJ1-6, with D possibly TRBD1 on 6 matching bases. Germline assignment: CDR1 SGHDT and CDR2 YYEEEE. This CDR3 region has 16 residues. V lost 0 bases and J 5 bases, leaving 12 bases between the germline ends. The DNA for the CDR3 is TGTGCCAGCAGCTTGGCCCCACAGGGACATAATTCACCCCTCCACTTT. Protein: CASSLAPQGHNSPLHF.

The chain uses TRBV9 and TRBJ2-3, with D maybe TRBD1 (5 bases). CDR3 length: 18 residues. Germline CDR1 and CDR2: SGDLS and YYNGEE. V was trimmed by 3 bases and J by 1 base, leaving 21 bases between them. Here the CDR3 reads CASSATPPGRARTDTQYF. CDR3 DNA sequence: TGTGCCAGCAGCGCAACACCCCCTGGCAGGGCACGCACAGATACGCAGTATTTT.

This rearrangement joins TRBV18 to TRBJ1-5; 7 bases fit TRBD1. CDR3 length: 16 residues. Germline V gives CDR1 KGHSH, CDR2 LQKENI. With 4 bases clipped from V and 3 bases from J, the junction kept 9 bases outside the gene matches. The CDR3 reads CASSQPGTVNNQPQHF. In DNA form, the CDR3 reads TGTGCCAGCTCACAGCCCGGGACAGTGAACAATCAGCCCCAGCATTTT.

The chain uses TRBV6-5 and TRBJ1-3; 9 bases line up with TRBD1. The CDR3 sequence is 14 residues long. V was pared by 6 bases and J by 2 bases, with 2 bases of the junction left unmatched. CDR1 is MNHEY, CDR2 SVGAGI, per germline. The CDR3 sequence: CASRRDRAGNTIYF. CDR3 coding DNA: TGTGCCAGCAGGCGGGACAGGGCTGGAAACACCATATATTTT.

J is TRBJ1-1 and V is TRBV6-6; no firm D call. V was clipped by 6 bases and J by 12 bases, with 20 bases between them. The germline V gene encodes CDR1 MNHNY and CDR2 SVGAGI (reference sequence). The length of the CDR3 is 13 residues. CDR3 sequence: CASSHSHGRIPFF. DNA of the CDR3: TGTGCCAGCAGCCACAGTCACGGTCGAATACCTTTCTTT.

The rearrangement links TRBV5-1 to TRBJ2-1; 11 bases are shared with TRBD2. Germline V gene sequence: CDR1 SGHRS, CDR2 YFSETQ. This CDR3 spans 16 amino acids. J gave up 6 bases and V 2 bases, and 7 bases lay outside the gene matches. As DNA, the CDR3 is TGCGCCAGCAGCTTATCTAGCGGGGGGTCTATCAATGAGCAGTTCTTC. It yields the protein CASSLSSGGSINEQFF.

This clone has just one count. This chain joins TRBV10-3 and TRBJ1-2, with D possibly being TRBD1 (5 bases). Trimming removed 6 bases from V and 4 bases from J, with 12 bases in between. Germline V gene sequence: CDR1 ENHRY, CDR2 SYGVKD. The CDR3 contains 13 residues. The CDR3: CAIREGLGYGYTF. DNA for the CDR3: TGTGCCATCAGGGAGGGACTAGGCTATGGCTACACCTTC.

For this clone: The sample holds other DNA sequences that translate to the same CDR3. The J gene is TRBJ1-2, the V gene TRBV9; D is ambiguous. V shed 0 bases and J shed 4 bases, with 10 bases lying between them. The germline V gene encodes CDR1 SGDLS and CDR2 YYNGEE. The CDR3 is 14 amino acids. The CDR3 coding sequence is TGTGCCAGCAGCGTAGAGCAGGCCCCCTATGGCTACACCTTC. As protein: CASSVEQAPYGYTF.

V and J are TRBV19 and TRBJ1-5; D possibly corresponds to TRBD1 (6 bases). With 8 bases removed from V and 12 bases from J, the gap between germline ends came to 26 bases. There are 15 residues in the CDR3. Per germline, CDR1 LNHDA and CDR2 SQIVND (reference sequence). The CDR3: CASSDSGQPVKNQHF. The CDR3 nucleotides are TGTGCCAGTTCAGACTCCGGACAGCCTGTTAAAAACCAGCATTTT.

The chain employs TRBV2 and TRBJ2-1; a possible D gene is TRBD2 (6 bases). The CDR3 extends over 13 amino acids. The V gene's germline CDR1 is SNHLY and CDR2 FYNNEI. Between the trimmed V and J ends, which lost 6 bases and 1 base, there was a span of 7 bases. The chain's CDR3 is CASRRGSYNEQFF. CDR3 sequence (DNA): TGTGCCAGCAGGCGGGGATCCTACAATGAGCAGTTCTTC.

The chain is built from TRBV29-1 and TRBJ1-1; 10 nucleotides agree with TRBD1. This CDR3 has 14 amino acids. Germline assignment: CDR1 SQVTM and CDR2 ANQGSEA. V trimming: 5 bases; J trimming: 5 bases; junction bases outside the gene matches: 8. This chain's CDR3 is CSVSRTGGGTEAFF. Here the CDR3 DNA reads TGCAGCGTTTCACGGACAGGGGGAGGGACTGAAGCTTTCTTT.

The chain couples TRBV4-1 to TRBJ1-2; tentatively, D is TRBD1 (6 bases). CDR1 is MGHRA and CDR2 is YSYEKL in the germline V gene. This CDR3 spans 14 amino acids. V lost 0 bases and J lost 6, with 11 bases in between. The CDR3 loop is CASSQDGAGDGYTF. As DNA, the CDR3 is TGCGCCAGCAGCCAAGATGGGGCAGGGGATGGCTACACCTTC.

The J gene is TRBJ2-3, the V gene TRBV25-1; TRBD1 might be the D (5 bases). Per the germline V gene, CDR1 is MGHDK and CDR2 is SYGVNS. The V end lost 7 bases, the J end lost 5 bases, and 10 bases lay between the germline ends. The CDR3 loop spans 12 amino acids. The CDR3 here is CASTGYGDTQYF. The CDR3 coding sequence is TGTGCCAGCACAGGGTATGGAGATACGCAGTATTTT.

This clone was counted a few times. V is TRBV4-3 and J is TRBJ2-7; 10 nucleotides align to TRBD1. Per germline, CDR1 LGHNA and CDR2 YSLEER. The CDR3 runs 17 residues. Trimming at V came to 3 bases and at J to 4 bases, leaving 12 bases not matched to a gene. CDR3: CASSQTGGVQFGYEQYF. The CDR3 nucleotides are TGCGCCAGCAGCCAGACAGGGGGCGTTCAATTCGGTTACGAGCAGTACTTC.

This rearrangement joins TRBV5-5 to TRBJ1-2; 7 bases are a match to TRBD1. Losses at the gene ends were 5 bases for V and 2 bases for J; bases not matched to a gene: 6. This CDR3 comprises 14 residues. The germline V gene has CDR1 SGHKS and CDR2 YYEKEE (reference sequence). The CDR3 nucleotides read TGTGCCAGCAGATCGGGACAGCTGAACTATGGCTACACCTTC. Amino acids: CASRSGQLNYGYTF.

CDR3 sequence (DNA): TGTGCCAGTAAAACAGCTCCCTATAATTCACCCCTCCACTTT. Its translation is CASKTAPYNSPLHF. V and J are TRBV19 and TRBJ1-6; D is undetermined. The CDR3 consists of 14 residues. The germline gives CDR1 LNHDA, CDR2 SQIVND (reference sequence). The V end lost 7 bases, the J end lost 2 bases, and 9 bases lay between the germline ends.